This TCR beta chain appears in the sequencing data of a study of T-cell memory formation after mild COVID-19. The CDR3 is 14 amino acids. V lost 6 bases, J lost 0 bases, and 11 bases lay in between. This clonotype has just a few counts. TCRdb re-called the 5' RACE reads through MiXCR, storing one row per CDR3 protein. The table shows nearly 200,000 distinct CDR3 sequences, with approximately 20% occurring only once. Sequenced sample: PBMCs or a T cell subset sorted from them (not recorded which). V and J are TRBV12-3 or TRBV12-4 and TRBJ1-1; D unresolved. The receptor's source is an adult woman who had mild COVID-19 (a few samples of this study predate the infection). Cell type and time point are not known. The CDR3 sequence: CASRKSVMNTEAFF. The DNA of the CDR3 is TGTGCCAGCAGAAAGTCTGTGATGAACACTGAAGCTTTCTTT.